These T cell receptor beta chains were read from a single sample in a study of shared clonotypes between healthy human individuals. Produced via immunoSEQ multiplex PCR; TCRdb's table is partial and in-frame only. The sample records about 1 million clones, around four fifths being singletons. The source material was memory CD4+ T cells sorted from blood. The receptor set was obtained from a young man in good health. Each CDR3 is given without its conserved first and last residue. The order of the fields is CDR3 length, V gene, J gene, clone size, CDR3 protein. Some rows mark clone size as missing; the rest say once, few, many or name a class of expanded clone.

11	TRBV7-8	TRBJ2-7	few	ASSLPPSYEQY
11	TRBV28	TRBJ2-7	.	ASRVSSSYEQY
14	TRBV29-1	TRBJ2-3	.	SVDLSGSKGTDTQY
12	TRBV5-4	TRBJ1-2	few	ASSLVDSTYGYT
13	TRBV28	TRBJ1-1	few	ASSLWGTLGGEAF
12	TRBV7-2	TRBJ2-7	.	ASSRRASTYEQY
12	TRBV2	TRBJ1-4	once	ASSEIGTAGKLF
13	TRBV5-1	TRBJ2-5	.	ASSLGVGIQETQY
13	TRBV7-6	TRBJ2-7	.	ASSGGQGNYHEQY
9	TRBV30	TRBJ2-7	.	AFGSFYEQY
13	TRBV7-2	TRBJ2-7	.	ASSLGGTVSYEQY
12	TRBV11-2	TRBJ1-2	.	ASSPRQGRYGHT
12	TRBV5-1	TRBJ1-2	once	ASSLDRTFYGYT
12	TRBV6-1	TRBJ1-4	.	ASSPRADNEKLF
16	TRBV7-9	TRBJ2-6	.	ASKRWRQGSSGANVLT